The rows below give T cell receptor beta chains drawn from one sample of a study of blood T cells in healthy people across ages. TCRdb independently ran MiXCR on the 5' RACE reads; one entry per CDR3 protein. Here the sample spans 1.5 million to 2 million distinct CDR3 sequences, around half being singletons. The specimen was blood. All receptors derive from a middle-aged woman in good health. The CDR3 runs from the conserved cysteine through the conserved F or W. The order of the fields is J gene, CDR3 length, V gene, clone size, D gene, CDR3 protein, CDR3 DNA. A D gene is named only where the DNA matches it firmly. Clone size is given for some rows only: seen once, a few or many times, or a class if the clone is expanded.

J gene: TRBJ1-1; CDR3 length: 15; V gene: TRBV28; clone size: -; D gene: -; CDR3 protein: CASSLGGNQGTEAFF; CDR3 DNA: TGTGCCAGCAGTTTGGGGGGGAATCAGGGCACTGAAGCTTTCTTT
J gene: TRBJ2-1; CDR3 length: 15; V gene: TRBV15; clone size: -; D gene: TRBD1; CDR3 protein: CATSRQLGQENEQFF; CDR3 DNA: TGTGCCACCAGCAGGCAATTGGGACAGGAGAATGAGCAGTTCTTC
J gene: TRBJ2-3; CDR3 length: 12; V gene: TRBV11-1; clone size: -; D gene: -; CDR3 protein: CASSLDSYTQYF; CDR3 DNA: TGTGCCAGCAGCTTAGACTCTTATACGCAGTATTTT
J gene: TRBJ2-1; CDR3 length: 14; V gene: TRBV15; clone size: -; D gene: -; CDR3 protein: CATSRGISYNEQFF; CDR3 DNA: TGTGCCACCAGCAGAGGAATATCCTACAATGAGCAGTTCTTC
J gene: TRBJ1-2; CDR3 length: 12; V gene: TRBV20-1; clone size: -; D gene: -; CDR3 protein: CSAPLSNYGYTF; CDR3 DNA: TGCAGTGCCCCACTTTCCAACTATGGCTACACCTTC
J gene: TRBJ2-2; CDR3 length: 17; V gene: TRBV28; clone size: once; D gene: TRBD1; CDR3 protein: CASSAWRGQGIPGELFF; CDR3 DNA: TGTGCCAGCAGTGCCTGGCGGGGACAGGGCATCCCCGGGGAGCTGTTTTTT
J gene: TRBJ2-5; CDR3 length: 15; V gene: TRBV11-2; clone size: -; D gene: TRBD2; CDR3 protein: CASSLGGRTRTTQYF; CDR3 DNA: TGTGCCAGCAGCTTAGGCGGACGGACTAGGACGACCCAGTACTTC
J gene: TRBJ2-1; CDR3 length: 15; V gene: TRBV28; clone size: -; D gene: TRBD1; CDR3 protein: CASSLPDRGVSEQFF; CDR3 DNA: TGTGCCAGCAGTCTACCAGACAGGGGTGTTAGCGAGCAGTTCTTC
J gene: TRBJ2-3; CDR3 length: 18; V gene: TRBV10-2; clone size: -; D gene: -; CDR3 protein: CASSESDAVGVGRDTQYF; CDR3 DNA: TGCGCCAGCAGTGAGTCGGATGCGGTAGGGGTCGGTCGAGATACGCAGTATTTT
J gene: TRBJ2-5; CDR3 length: 14; V gene: TRBV28; clone size: few; D gene: -; CDR3 protein: CASSFKLEQETQYF; CDR3 DNA: TGTGCCAGCAGTTTCAAGCTAGAGCAAGAGACCCAGTACTTC
J gene: TRBJ1-2; CDR3 length: 16; V gene: TRBV12-3/TRBV12-4; clone size: -; D gene: -; CDR3 protein: CASSRGRTVVDYGYTF; CDR3 DNA: TGTGCCAGCAGCCGTGGACGTACTGTGGTGGACTATGGCTACACCTTC
J gene: TRBJ2-5; CDR3 length: 15; V gene: TRBV12-3/TRBV12-4; clone size: few; D gene: -; CDR3 protein: CASSKSEGGQETQYF; CDR3 DNA: TGTGCCAGCAGCAAATCGGAGGGCGGACAAGAGACCCAGTACTTC
J gene: TRBJ2-3; CDR3 length: 14; V gene: TRBV2; clone size: -; D gene: -; CDR3 protein: CASTLERGTDTQYF; CDR3 DNA: TGTGCCAGCACCCTGGAAAGAGGCACAGATACGCAGTATTTT
J gene: TRBJ2-7; CDR3 length: 14; V gene: TRBV5-1; clone size: -; D gene: -; CDR3 protein: CASSLVPVSYEQYF; CDR3 DNA: TGCGCCAGCAGCTTGGTTCCAGTCTCCTACGAGCAGTACTTC
J gene: TRBJ2-1; CDR3 length: 13; V gene: TRBV6-6; clone size: -; D gene: -; CDR3 protein: CASTGRAAAEQFF; CDR3 DNA: TGTGCCAGCACTGGTCGCGCCGCCGCCGAGCAGTTCTTC
J gene: TRBJ2-5; CDR3 length: 13; V gene: TRBV20-1; clone size: few; D gene: -; CDR3 protein: CSALRLDQETQYF; CDR3 DNA: TGCAGTGCTCTAAGACTAGACCAAGAGACCCAGTACTTC
J gene: TRBJ2-5; CDR3 length: 12; V gene: TRBV20-1; clone size: few; D gene: -; CDR3 protein: CSAREGRKTQYF; CDR3 DNA: TGCAGTGCTAGAGAAGGCAGGAAGACCCAGTACTTC
J gene: TRBJ2-3; CDR3 length: 16; V gene: TRBV6-2/TRBV6-3; clone size: -; D gene: -; CDR3 protein: CASSYPLDRGTDTQYF; CDR3 DNA: TGTGCCAGCAGTTACCCTTTGGATAGGGGGACAGATACGCAGTATTTT
J gene: TRBJ2-5; CDR3 length: 16; V gene: TRBV5-1; clone size: -; D gene: -; CDR3 protein: CASSSTPDGGDETQYF; CDR3 DNA: TGCGCCAGCAGCTCAACCCCAGACGGGGGCGATGAGACCCAGTACTTC
J gene: TRBJ2-3; CDR3 length: 15; V gene: TRBV24-1; clone size: -; D gene: -; CDR3 protein: CATSDVRKVTDTQYF; CDR3 DNA: TGTGCCACCAGTGACGTGCGGAAGGTCACAGATACGCAGTATTTT
J gene: TRBJ1-5; CDR3 length: 16; V gene: TRBV28; clone size: -; D gene: TRBD1; CDR3 protein: CASSLAPTGIGQPQHF; CDR3 DNA: TGTGCCAGCAGTTTGGCCCCGACAGGGATCGGACAGCCCCAGCATTTT
J gene: TRBJ1-2; CDR3 length: 15; V gene: TRBV4-1; clone size: -; D gene: -; CDR3 protein: CASSQSSTNLYGYTF; CDR3 DNA: TGCGCCAGCAGCCAATCTTCGACAAACCTCTATGGCTACACCTTC
J gene: TRBJ2-7; CDR3 length: 15; V gene: TRBV27; clone size: -; D gene: TRBD1; CDR3 protein: CASSPGTGLLYEQYF; CDR3 DNA: TGTGCCAGCAGTCCGGGGACAGGGCTTCTCTACGAGCAGTACTTC
J gene: TRBJ1-6; CDR3 length: 13; V gene: TRBV20-1; clone size: -; D gene: TRBD1; CDR3 protein: CSQGAGGNSPLHF; CDR3 DNA: TGCAGCCAGGGGGCTGGGGGGAATTCACCCCTCCACTTT
J gene: TRBJ2-1; CDR3 length: 16; V gene: TRBV4-3; clone size: few; D gene: -; CDR3 protein: CASSQEGTSPLYEQFF; CDR3 DNA: TGCGCCAGCAGCCAAGAAGGAACTAGTCCTCTCTATGAGCAGTTCTTC
J gene: TRBJ2-7; CDR3 length: 14; V gene: TRBV29-1; clone size: many; D gene: TRBD1; CDR3 protein: CSVIPFDRVYEQYF; CDR3 DNA: TGCAGCGTTATTCCCTTTGACAGGGTCTACGAGCAGTACTTC
J gene: TRBJ2-1; CDR3 length: 13; V gene: TRBV15; clone size: -; D gene: -; CDR3 protein: CATSRVGDNEQFF; CDR3 DNA: TGTGCCACCAGCAGAGTTGGAGACAATGAGCAGTTCTTC
J gene: TRBJ2-1; CDR3 length: 17; V gene: TRBV18; clone size: -; D gene: TRBD2; CDR3 protein: CASSRTSGGAMVYEQFF; CDR3 DNA: TGTGCCAGCTCCCGGACTAGCGGGGGGGCAATGGTCTATGAGCAGTTCTTC
J gene: TRBJ2-7; CDR3 length: 15; V gene: TRBV4-1; clone size: -; D gene: TRBD1; CDR3 protein: CASSQGTGGWYEQYF; CDR3 DNA: TGCGCCAGCAGCCAAGGGACAGGGGGCTGGTACGAGCAGTACTTC
J gene: TRBJ2-1; CDR3 length: 14; V gene: TRBV4-3; clone size: -; D gene: TRBD2; CDR3 protein: CASSRLLAVDEQFF; CDR3 DNA: TGCGCCAGCAGCCGCCTTCTAGCGGTCGATGAGCAGTTCTTC
J gene: TRBJ2-7; CDR3 length: 14; V gene: TRBV28; clone size: -; D gene: TRBD1; CDR3 protein: CATKGGQRPYEQYF; CDR3 DNA: TGTGCCACCAAAGGGGGACAGAGACCCTACGAGCAGTACTTC
J gene: TRBJ2-3; CDR3 length: 15; V gene: TRBV11-1; clone size: -; D gene: -; CDR3 protein: CASSPGQPGTDTQYF; CDR3 DNA: TGTGCCAGCAGCCCCGGACAGCCAGGCACAGATACGCAGTATTTT
J gene: TRBJ1-2; CDR3 length: 14; V gene: TRBV25-1; clone size: -; D gene: TRBD1; CDR3 protein: CASLSDRGLYGYTF; CDR3 DNA: TGTGCCAGCCTCTCGGACAGGGGGCTGTATGGCTACACCTTC
J gene: TRBJ2-3; CDR3 length: 14; V gene: TRBV11-2; clone size: -; D gene: -; CDR3 protein: CASSFGHGTDTQYF; CDR3 DNA: TGTGCCAGCAGCTTCGGGCATGGCACAGATACGCAGTATTTT
J gene: TRBJ2-1; CDR3 length: 14; V gene: TRBV5-4; clone size: -; D gene: -; CDR3 protein: CASSYVQQYNEQFF; CDR3 DNA: TGTGCCAGCAGCTATGTCCAGCAATACAATGAGCAGTTCTTC
J gene: TRBJ2-7; CDR3 length: 15; V gene: TRBV5-5; clone size: -; D gene: TRBD2; CDR3 protein: CASSSKTGGSGEQYF; CDR3 DNA: TGTGCCAGCAGCTCGAAAACCGGGGGGTCGGGGGAGCAGTACTTC
J gene: TRBJ2-1; CDR3 length: 15; V gene: TRBV12-3/TRBV12-4; clone size: -; D gene: TRBD1; CDR3 protein: CATKSTGQGPNEQFF; CDR3 DNA: TGTGCCACCAAGTCAACGGGACAGGGCCCCAATGAGCAGTTCTTC
J gene: TRBJ1-5; CDR3 length: 16; V gene: TRBV6-6; clone size: -; D gene: -; CDR3 protein: CASSYSVQASNQPQHF; CDR3 DNA: TGTGCCAGCAGTTACTCAGTGCAAGCTAGCAATCAGCCCCAGCATTTT
J gene: TRBJ2-5; CDR3 length: 14; V gene: TRBV2; clone size: -; D gene: -; CDR3 protein: CASMRGGSQETQYF; CDR3 DNA: TGTGCCAGCATGAGAGGAGGATCCCAAGAGACCCAGTACTTC
J gene: TRBJ1-1; CDR3 length: 14; V gene: TRBV5-1; clone size: -; D gene: -; CDR3 protein: CASSLQGIGTEAFF; CDR3 DNA: TGCGCCAGCAGCTTACAGGGTATTGGGACTGAAGCTTTCTTT
J gene: TRBJ1-2; CDR3 length: 13; V gene: TRBV20-1; clone size: few; D gene: -; CDR3 protein: CSSKEGAGYGYTF; CDR3 DNA: TGCAGTTCCAAGGAGGGAGCGGGCTATGGCTACACCTTC
J gene: TRBJ2-7; CDR3 length: 12; V gene: TRBV20-1; clone size: few; D gene: -; CDR3 protein: CSARSQGFLQYF; CDR3 DNA: TGCAGTGCTAGATCTCAGGGATTTCTCCAGTACTTC
J gene: TRBJ2-7; CDR3 length: 14; V gene: TRBV7-2; clone size: -; D gene: -; CDR3 protein: CASSPTRESYEQYF; CDR3 DNA: TGTGCCAGCAGCCCCACTAGGGAATCCTACGAGCAGTACTTC
J gene: TRBJ1-2; CDR3 length: 11; V gene: TRBV6-6; clone size: -; D gene: -; CDR3 protein: CASSYADGYTF; CDR3 DNA: TGTGCCAGCAGTTACGCAGATGGCTACACCTTC
J gene: TRBJ2-1; CDR3 length: 16; V gene: TRBV7-9; clone size: few; D gene: TRBD1; CDR3 protein: CASSLRRQGALDEQFF; CDR3 DNA: TGTGCCAGCAGCTTGCGCCGACAGGGGGCTCTGGATGAGCAGTTCTTC
J gene: TRBJ1-5; CDR3 length: 15; V gene: TRBV20-1; clone size: few; D gene: -; CDR3 protein: CSARYGAPGNQPQHF; CDR3 DNA: TGCAGTGCTAGATATGGGGCTCCGGGGAATCAGCCCCAGCATTTT
J gene: TRBJ1-2; CDR3 length: 16; V gene: TRBV5-1; clone size: -; D gene: -; CDR3 protein: CASSLSPGGVDYGYTF; CDR3 DNA: TGCGCCAGCAGCTTGTCGCCCGGGGGAGTTGACTATGGCTACACCTTC
J gene: TRBJ1-2; CDR3 length: 11; V gene: TRBV9; clone size: -; D gene: -; CDR3 protein: CASSSRAVYTF; CDR3 DNA: TGTGCCAGCAGCTCAAGGGCCGTCTACACCTTC
J gene: TRBJ1-2; CDR3 length: 11; V gene: TRBV12-3/TRBV12-4; clone size: few; D gene: -; CDR3 protein: CASSLSVGYTF; CDR3 DNA: TGTGCCAGCAGTTTATCAGTTGGCTACACCTTC
J gene: TRBJ2-5; CDR3 length: 12; V gene: TRBV20-1; clone size: -; D gene: -; CDR3 protein: CSTLQRRETQYF; CDR3 DNA: TGCAGTACCCTCCAACGCCGGGAGACCCAGTACTTC
J gene: TRBJ2-5; CDR3 length: 12; V gene: TRBV5-6; clone size: -; D gene: -; CDR3 protein: CASSWELGTQYF; CDR3 DNA: TGTGCCAGCAGCTGGGAGTTGGGGACCCAGTACTTC
J gene: TRBJ2-3; CDR3 length: 16; V gene: TRBV7-9; clone size: few; D gene: TRBD2; CDR3 protein: CASSFNKGLGTDTQYF; CDR3 DNA: TGTGCCAGCAGCTTCAATAAGGGACTAGGAACAGATACGCAGTATTTT
J gene: TRBJ1-6; CDR3 length: 14; V gene: TRBV20-1; clone size: few; D gene: -; CDR3 protein: CSAPTDFYNSPLHF; CDR3 DNA: TGCAGTGCTCCGACAGACTTCTATAATTCACCCCTCCACTTT
J gene: TRBJ1-1; CDR3 length: 12; V gene: TRBV29-1; clone size: -; D gene: -; CDR3 protein: CSATSTTTEAFF; CDR3 DNA: TGCAGCGCCACGTCGACCACCACTGAAGCTTTCTTT
J gene: TRBJ1-1; CDR3 length: 14; V gene: TRBV6-1; clone size: -; D gene: TRBD1; CDR3 protein: CASSETGGPTEAFF; CDR3 DNA: TGTGCCAGCAGTGAGACAGGGGGCCCTACTGAAGCTTTCTTT
J gene: TRBJ2-3; CDR3 length: 15; V gene: TRBV5-1; clone size: -; D gene: -; CDR3 protein: CASSFDPGLPNTQYF; CDR3 DNA: TGCGCCAGCAGCTTCGATCCGGGACTCCCGAATACGCAGTATTTT
J gene: TRBJ2-3; CDR3 length: 14; V gene: TRBV7-6; clone size: -; D gene: TRBD1; CDR3 protein: CASSKTGVADTQYF; CDR3 DNA: TGTGCCAGCAGCAAGACAGGGGTGGCAGATACGCAGTATTTT
J gene: TRBJ2-1; CDR3 length: 18; V gene: TRBV13; clone size: -; D gene: TRBD2; CDR3 protein: CASSFFTGGVVAYNEQFF; CDR3 DNA: TGTGCCAGCAGCTTTTTTACCGGGGGGGTTGTGGCCTACAATGAGCAGTTCTTC
J gene: TRBJ2-7; CDR3 length: 14; V gene: TRBV12-5; clone size: -; D gene: TRBD1; CDR3 protein: CASARDRGNYEQYF; CDR3 DNA: TGTGCTAGTGCTCGGGACAGGGGTAACTACGAGCAGTACTTC